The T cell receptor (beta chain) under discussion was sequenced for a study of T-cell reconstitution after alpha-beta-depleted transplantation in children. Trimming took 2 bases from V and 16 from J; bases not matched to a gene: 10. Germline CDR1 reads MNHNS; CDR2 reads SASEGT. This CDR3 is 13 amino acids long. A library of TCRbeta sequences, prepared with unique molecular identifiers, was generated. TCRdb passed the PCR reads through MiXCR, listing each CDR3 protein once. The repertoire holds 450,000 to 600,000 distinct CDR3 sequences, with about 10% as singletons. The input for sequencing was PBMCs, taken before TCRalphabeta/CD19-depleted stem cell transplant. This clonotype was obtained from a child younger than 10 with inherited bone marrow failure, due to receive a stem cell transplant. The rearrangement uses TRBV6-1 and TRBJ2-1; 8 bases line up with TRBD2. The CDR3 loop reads CASSESPGLEGFF. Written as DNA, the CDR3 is TGTGCCAGCAGTGAATCGCCGGGACTAGAGGGTTTCTTC.